The next 21 T cell receptor beta chains were all read from a single sample in a study of T cell responses to AZD1222 COVID-19 vaccine. Repertoires were generated with immunoSEQ multiplex PCR, while TCRdb's copy carries only in-frame clones and drops some. The sample lists about 72,000 clones; 87% were seen once. Sequencing used peripheral blood, obtained on day 0 of AZD1222 vaccination. These receptor sequences come from an adult in good health.

The chain combines TRBV7-3 with TRBJ2-5, with D perhaps TRBD1 (5 bases). CDR1 is SGHTA, CDR2 FQGTGA, per germline. V lost 3 bases, J lost 5 bases, and 10 bases lay in between. The CDR3 runs 13 residues. CDR3 nucleotide sequence: TGTGCCAGCAGCTTGGCAGGGCTTGAGACCCAGTACTTC. Amino acids: CASSLAGLETQYF.

In this sample, this clone turned up once. The gene calls are TRBV27 and TRBJ1-6, with 7 bases aligning to TRBD1. The V and J ends lost 5 bases and 9 bases, in that order; junction bases with no gene match: 7. Germline V gene sequence: CDR1 MNHEY, CDR2 SMNVEV (reference sequence). The CDR3 length is 14 residues. The CDR3 loop is CASSRRQGGSPLHF. CDR3 nucleotide sequence: TGTGCCAGCAGTAGAAGACAGGGCGGTTCACCCCTCCACTTT.

This chain joins TRBV7-2 and TRBJ2-5, with 9 nucleotides matching TRBD1. Germline V gene sequence: CDR1 SGHTA, CDR2 FQGNSA. CDR3 length equals 15 residues. The V gene end was trimmed by 1 base and the J gene end by 14 bases; junction bases not matched to a gene: 14. This CDR3 reads CASSLGISGQGLSYF. The CDR3 region has the DNA TGTGCCAGCAGCTTAGGGATCTCGGGACAGGGATTGTCATACTTC.

The chain couples TRBV4-3 to TRBJ2-1; D gene unclear. This CDR3 has 16 residues. V lost 1 base and J lost 2, with 12 bases in between. Per germline, CDR1 LGHNA and CDR2 YSLEER. CDR3 in amino acids: CASSQVVTDAYNEQFF. Written as DNA, the CDR3 is TGCGCCAGCAGCCAAGTCGTGACCGATGCCTACAATGAGCAGTTCTTC.

This clone was seen a handful of times. V gene TRBV2 combines with J gene TRBJ1-2, with D tentatively TRBD1 (5 bases). Deletions cut 3 bases from V and 8 bases from J, with 16 bases between. In germline, CDR1 is SNHLY, CDR2 FYNNEI. The CDR3 runs to 14 residues. The DNA for the CDR3 is TGTGCCAGCAGTGACGATCGGGTGGGGGGAGGCTACACCTTC. Translating gives CASSDDRVGGGYTF. Filled out from reference TRBV2 and TRBJ1-2, the complete variable domain reads EPEVTQTPSHQVTQMGQEVILRCVPISNHLYFYWYRQILGQKVEFLVSFYNNEISEKSEIFDDQFSVERPDGSNFTLKIRSTKLEDSAMYFCASSDDRVGGGYTFGSGTRLTVV.

V and J are TRBV7-3 and TRBJ2-7, with TRBD2 identical over 12 bases. V trimming: 6 bases; J trimming: 0 bases; junction bases outside the gene matches: 3. This CDR3 comprises 15 residues. Germline CDR1 SGHTA, CDR2 FQGTGA. Here the CDR3 DNA reads TGTGCCAGCAGGAAGACTAGCGGGGGCTCCTACGAGCAGTACTTC. It yields the protein CASRKTSGGSYEQYF.

CDR3 nucleotides: TGTGCCAGCAGCCAAGCCGAGGGGATTGAAGCTTTCTTT. This sequence encodes CASSQAEGIEAFF. This chain joins TRBV3-1 (or the pseudogene TRBV3-2) and TRBJ1-1; the D gene is possibly TRBD1 (5 bases). Germline V CDR1 and CDR2: LGHDT, YNNKEL (reference sequence). This CDR3 spans 13 amino acids. V gave up 1 base and J gave up 7 bases, with 10 bases separating them.

This chain connects TRBV27 to TRBJ2-1; 14 bases are shared with TRBD2. The CDR3 runs to 15 residues. Per the germline V gene, CDR1 is MNHEY and CDR2 is SMNVEV (reference sequence). The V gene end was trimmed by 5 bases and the J gene end by 8 bases; junction bases not matched to a gene: 5. This chain's CDR3 is CASSPGTSGGDEQFF. CDR3 sequence (DNA): TGTGCCAGCAGTCCCGGGACTAGCGGGGGCGATGAGCAGTTCTTC.

The chain has TRBV6-4 and TRBJ2-2, with D perhaps TRBD2 (5 bases). CDR3 length equals 17 residues. The germline V gene has CDR1 MRHNA and CDR2 SNTAGT. V shed 1 base and J shed 7 bases, with 19 bases lying between them. Written as DNA, the CDR3 is TGTGCCAGCAGTGACTTACCCGCGGCTGGGGAGTGCGGGGAGCTGTTTTTT. It is translated as CASSDLPAAGECGELFF.

The V gene is TRBV3-1 (or the pseudogene TRBV3-2), the J gene TRBJ2-7; D ambiguous. The CDR3 sequence is 13 residues long. Trimming took off 4 bases at V and 2 bases at J, with 9 bases between the two ends. CDR1 and CDR2 (germline): LGHDT, YNNKEL (reference sequence). CDR3 residues: CASSLRPAYEQYF. DNA of the CDR3: TGTGCCAGCAGCCTTAGACCCGCCTACGAGCAGTACTTC.

The chain combines TRBV29-1 with TRBJ1-1; perhaps TRBD1 as D (5 bases). The length of the CDR3 is 13 residues. Looked up from germline, CDR1 is SQVTM and CDR2 is ANQGSEA. Trimming removed 4 bases from V and 4 bases from J, with 13 bases in between. CDR3 sequence (DNA): TGCAGCGTTGTAGGGATAAGGGGCACTGAAGCTTTCTTT. Its protein product is CSVVGIRGTEAFF.

The chain links TRBV6-5 to TRBJ1-1; 8 nucleotides agree with TRBD1. CDR1 MNHEY and CDR2 SVGAGI come from the germline V gene. The trim removed 7 bases at V and 4 bases at J, leaving 5 bases unmatched. The CDR3 loop spans 13 amino acids. This chain's CDR3 is CASTTGGSTEAFF. In DNA form, the CDR3 reads TGTGCCAGCACCACAGGGGGATCCACTGAAGCTTTCTTT.

The V call is TRBV19, the J call TRBJ2-7, with D uncertain. The CDR3 covers 14 residues. Germline-derived CDR1 and CDR2 are LNHDA and SQIVND (reference sequence). V was clipped by 4 bases and J by 2 bases, with 12 bases between them. CDR3 DNA: TGTGCCAGTAGTAACCTTCCCCGACCCTACGAGCAGTACTTC. Translating gives CASSNLPRPYEQYF.

The V and J genes are TRBV5-6 and TRBJ1-1, with no clear D. The CDR3 has 13 residues. The V end was cut by 4 bases, the J end by 5 bases, with 12 bases between. Germline V gives CDR1 SGHDT, CDR2 YYEEEE. The CDR3 sequence: CASSPTVGTEAFF. Written as DNA, the CDR3 is TGTGCCAGCAGCCCCACGGTGGGGACTGAAGCTTTCTTT.

The chain is built from TRBV3-1 (or the pseudogene TRBV3-2) and TRBJ1-1, with D possibly being TRBD1 (5 bases). CDR1 LGHDT and CDR2 YNNKEL come from the germline V gene (reference sequence). Trimming cost V 3 bases and J 3 bases, with 11 bases left between them. The CDR3 is 14 residues long. The CDR3 sequence is CASSHGGGHTEAFF. In DNA form, the CDR3 reads TGTGCCAGCAGCCACGGGGGAGGGCACACTGAAGCTTTCTTT.

This clone has just a few counts. The CDR3 sequence: CASSRGGTGNYGYTF. The CDR3 region has the DNA TGTGCCAGCAGCAGAGGTGGGACAGGGAACTATGGCTACACCTTC. The gene calls are TRBV7-9 and TRBJ1-2, with 9 bases fitting TRBD1. This CDR3 has 15 residues. J was trimmed by 2 bases and V by 5 bases; bases with no gene match: 6. The germline V gene has CDR1 SEHNR and CDR2 FQNEAQ (reference sequence).

The chain employs TRBV9 and TRBJ1-3; D unclear. The CDR3 runs to 16 residues. V was cut by 4 bases and J by 5 bases, with 19 bases left in between. Germline V gives CDR1 SGDLS, CDR2 YYNGEE. CDR3 sequence (DNA): TGTGCCAGCAGCCCCGACTTACAAGGGCACAGAAACACCATATATTTT. Translation: CASSPDLQGHRNTIYF.

The J gene is TRBJ2-3, the V gene TRBV14, with 7 bases fitting TRBD2. Germline CDR1 is SGHDN and CDR2 is FVKESK. V shed 5 bases, J shed 1 base, and the junction held 9 bases outside the gene matches. This CDR3 region has 16 residues. CDR3 coding DNA: TGTGCCAGCAGCTCTCTAGCCCGGGGGGGCACAGATACGCAGTATTTT. It specifies CASSSLARGGTDTQYF. Full variable domain (missing parts from reference TRBV14 and TRBJ2-3): EAGVTQFPSHSVIEKGQTVTLRCDPISGHDNLYWYRRVMGKEIKFLLHFVKESKQDESGMPNNRFLAERTGGTYSTLKVQPAELEDSGVYFCASSSLARGGTDTQYFGPGTRLTVL.

This rearrangement joins TRBV28 to TRBJ1-5; possibly TRBD1 for D (5 bases). The V end was cut by 3 bases, the J end by 4 bases, with 7 bases between. The CDR3 consists of 13 residues. Germline CDR1 MDHEN, CDR2 SYDVKM. CDR3 protein: CASSFDSNQPQHF. Written as DNA, the CDR3 is TGTGCCAGCAGTTTCGACAGTAATCAGCCCCAGCATTTT.

This CDR3 is CASSLASPEGGNYEQYF. DNA of the CDR3: TGTGCCAGCAGCTTAGCCTCACCGGAGGGAGGGAACTACGAGCAGTACTTC. V and J are TRBV13 and TRBJ2-7, with TRBD2 matching over 7 bases. V gave up 1 base and J gave up 3 bases; unmatched junction bases: 12. CDR1 PRHDT and CDR2 FYEKMQ come from the germline V gene (reference sequence). The CDR3 sequence is 17 residues long.

The chain links TRBV5-1 to TRBJ2-2, with D perhaps matching TRBD1 or TRBD2 (5 bases each). Germline loops: CDR1 SGHRS, CDR2 YFSETQ. V lost 4 bases to trimming and J lost 5 bases, with 18 bases between them. The length of the CDR3 is 16 residues. The CDR3 DNA reads TGCGCCAGCAGCCCCACGGGGCAGGGTGGGACCGGGGAGCTGTTTTTT. It specifies CASSPTGQGGTGELFF.